The 30 T cell receptor beta chains below all came from one sample that was sequenced in a study of siplizumab effects on memory and regulatory T cells. Generated by immunoSEQ multiplex PCR, the TCRdb table keeps only in-frame clones and is missing some. The table lists around 95,000 clones, 75% to 95% of them singletons. Specimen: CD4+ T cells sorted from blood. All receptors derive from a human donor in good health.

The gene calls are TRBV27 and TRBJ1-5; no clear D gene. Deletions cut 3 bases from V and 1 base from J, with 10 bases between. CDR1 and CDR2 (germline): MNHEY, SMNVEV (reference sequence). The CDR3 loop spans 15 amino acids. The CDR3 spells CASSFKGSSNQPQHF. CDR3 coding DNA: TGTGCCAGCAGTTTCAAGGGCTCGAGCAATCAGCCCCAGCATTTT.

The chain recombines TRBV30 with TRBJ1-5, with a possible D match to TRBD1 (6 bases). Trimming pared 4 bases from V and 1 base from J, leaving 8 bases between. There are 13 residues in the CDR3. Germline V lookup: CDR1 GTSNPN, CDR2 SVGIG (reference sequence). CDR3 residues: CAWNTGSNQPQHF. For the CDR3, the DNA is TGTGCCTGGAATACAGGGAGCAATCAGCCCCAGCATTTT.

The chain carries TRBV19 and TRBJ1-2; D gene uncertain. Trimming shortened V by 7 bases and J by 3 bases, and 6 bases separated the two germline ends. The V gene's germline CDR1 is LNHDA and CDR2 SQIVND (reference sequence). This CDR3 has 11 residues. In DNA, the CDR3 is TGTGCCAGTAAGTTAGACTATGGCTACACCTTC. Translated, it gives CASKLDYGYTF.

The V call is TRBV14, the J call TRBJ2-7; D gene uncertain. This CDR3 is 13 amino acids long. Germline CDR1 and CDR2: SGHDN and FVKESK. Trimming shortened V by 6 bases and J by 6 bases, and 15 bases separated the two germline ends. The CDR3 spells CASSRTAIFEQYF. In nucleotides, the CDR3 is TGTGCCAGCAGTAGGACGGCTATCTTCGAGCAGTACTTC.

This clone was seen a handful of times. The chain employs TRBV10-3 and TRBJ1-5; unclear D gene. This CDR3 spans 14 amino acids. Germline lookup yields CDR1 ENHRY and CDR2 SYGVKD. V was shortened by 3 bases and J by 5 bases, with 11 bases between the two germline ends. The CDR3 sequence is CAISESSGHQPQHF. CDR3 bases: TGTGCCATCAGTGAATCATCGGGTCATCAGCCCCAGCATTTT.

This clone came up once. The V gene is TRBV28, the J gene TRBJ2-3; 9 bases are shared with TRBD2. This CDR3 has 20 residues. V trimming: 6 bases; J trimming: 0 bases; junction bases outside the gene matches: 19. Germline CDR1 is MDHEN and CDR2 is SYDVKM. The CDR3 loop is CASRVLLLSGGHTSTDTQYF. CDR3 nucleotide sequence: TGTGCCAGCAGAGTTCTCCTCTTGAGCGGGGGGCACACTAGCACAGATACGCAGTATTTT.

CDR3 in amino acids: CASEKGVGNTIYF. For the CDR3, the DNA is TGTGCCAGCGAGAAAGGGGTGGGAAACACCATATATTTT. This chain uses TRBV28 with TRBJ1-3; possible D gene TRBD1, 5 bases. This CDR3 spans 13 amino acids. Looked up from germline, CDR1 is MDHEN and CDR2 is SYDVKM. The V gene lost 8 bases and the J gene lost 4 bases, with 12 bases spanning the gap.

This chain connects TRBV19 to TRBJ1-5, with D uncertain. This CDR3 is 14 amino acids long. V lost 3 bases and J 4 bases, leaving 10 bases between the germline ends. The germline gives CDR1 LNHDA, CDR2 SQIVND (reference sequence). CDR3 amino acids: CASSIVPLNQPQHF. As DNA, the CDR3 is TGTGCCAGTAGTATTGTGCCGTTAAATCAGCCCCAGCATTTT.

This clone was picked up one time. V usage is TRBV6-5 and J usage is TRBJ1-4; the D gene is possibly TRBD1 (6 bases). The V gene lost 7 bases and the J gene lost 3 bases, with 12 bases spanning the gap. In germline, CDR1 is MNHEY, CDR2 SVGAGI. The CDR3 runs to 14 residues. The DNA for the CDR3 is TGTGCCAGCAACAAACAGGGATCTAATGAAAAACTGTTTTTT. Amino acid sequence: CASNKQGSNEKLFF.

This sequence joins TRBV18 and TRBJ1-2; D not certain. CDR3 length equals 12 residues. The V gene lost 3 bases and the J gene lost 7 bases, with 9 bases spanning the gap. Germline CDR1 KGHSH, CDR2 LQKENI. CDR3 in amino acids: CASSPETGGYTF. The CDR3, as DNA: TGTGCCAGCTCACCGGAAACTGGTGGCTACACCTTC.

The rearrangement uses TRBV28 and TRBJ2-5; 8 nucleotides agree with TRBD2. The germline V gene encodes CDR1 MDHEN and CDR2 SYDVKM. With 1 base clipped from V and 4 bases from J, the junction kept 2 bases outside the gene matches. The CDR3 totals 14 residues. CDR3 sequence (DNA): TGTGCCAGCAGTTTATCGGGGGGGCCAGAGACCCAGTACTTC. It specifies CASSLSGGPETQYF.

The V call is TRBV7-2, the J call TRBJ1-1; no clear D. The CDR3 extends over 14 amino acids. Trimming stripped 2 bases from V and 1 base from J, with 8 bases between. Germline lookup yields CDR1 SGHTA and CDR2 FQGNSA. The CDR3 DNA sequence: TGTGCCAGCAGCTTACTCGGAACGAACACTGAAGCTTTCTTT. It specifies CASSLLGTNTEAFF.

The rearrangement joins TRBV2 to TRBJ1-2; TRBD1 aligns across 8 bases. Germline loops: CDR1 SNHLY, CDR2 FYNNEI. The ends lost 7 bases at V and 8 bases at J; junction bases unmatched: 12. This CDR3 region has 14 residues. Here the CDR3 reads CASTLGQGPFGYTF. CDR3 coding DNA: TGTGCCAGCACTCTTGGACAGGGTCCGTTCGGCTACACCTTC.

V and J are TRBV25-1 and TRBJ1-6; D remains ambiguous. Germline CDR1 MGHDK, CDR2 SYGVNS. The CDR3 is 13 residues long. V dropped 2 bases and J dropped 11 bases, with 10 bases sitting between them. The CDR3 nucleotides are TGTGCCAGCAGTGAACTCATAGAGACACCCCTCCACTTT. This gives the protein CASSELIETPLHF.

The chain carries TRBV30 and TRBJ2-5; D is perhaps TRBD2 (5 bases). Germline V lookup: CDR1 GTSNPN, CDR2 SVGIG (reference sequence). The V gene lost 3 bases and the J gene lost 4 bases, with 9 bases spanning the gap. CDR3 size: 12 residues. The DNA of the CDR3 is TGTGCCTGGAGATCCGAGGGAGAGACCCAGTACTTC. Translation gives CAWRSEGETQYF.

The gene calls are TRBV5-4 and TRBJ2-5; a weak D match, TRBD2 (5 bases). With 5 bases removed from V and 1 base from J, the gap between germline ends came to 18 bases. The CDR3 runs to 16 residues. Looked up from germline, CDR1 is SGHNT and CDR2 is YYREEE (reference sequence). This CDR3 reads CASRNPGSRGQETQYF. Here the CDR3 DNA reads TGTGCCAGCAGAAACCCGGGGTCGCGAGGCCAAGAGACCCAGTACTTC.

Only one count was recorded for this clone. The chain has TRBV28 and TRBJ2-2; no definite D call. Germline loops: CDR1 MDHEN, CDR2 SYDVKM. The CDR3 consists of 12 residues. V was shortened by 5 bases and J by 1 base, with 2 bases between the two germline ends. CDR3 protein: CASSQNTGELFF. The CDR3, as DNA: TGTGCCAGCAGTCAGAACACCGGGGAGCTGTTTTTT.

The rearrangement links TRBV5-6 to TRBJ2-1; TRBD2 might be the D (6 bases). This CDR3 spans 14 amino acids. V lost 5 bases and J 1 base, leaving 10 bases between the germline ends. Germline V lookup: CDR1 SGHDT, CDR2 YYEEEE. CDR3 nucleotides: TGTGCCAGCAGATTAGCGGAATCCTACAATGAGCAGTTCTTC. Translating it yields CASRLAESYNEQFF.

The sample holds one count of this clone. This sequence joins TRBV7-3 and TRBJ2-7; 8 positions match TRBD2. The CDR3 runs to 15 residues. V lost 0 bases, J lost 6 bases, and 7 bases stayed unmatched. CDR1 is SGHTA and CDR2 is FQGTGA in the germline V gene. The CDR3 nucleotides are TGTGCCAGCAGCTTAACGGCTAGCGGGTTCGGCGAGCAGTACTTC. Its protein is CASSLTASGFGEQYF.

The chain employs TRBV18 and TRBJ2-4, with 11 nucleotides matching TRBD1. Germline loops: CDR1 KGHSH, CDR2 LQKENI. The CDR3 runs to 15 residues. With 6 bases clipped from V and 7 bases from J, the junction kept 8 bases outside the gene matches. The CDR3 DNA is TGTGCCAGCTCGCCAGGACAGGGGGCGGGGAACATTCAGTACTTC. The encoded protein is CASSPGQGAGNIQYF.

This clone appeared a single time. The junction departs from germline at one end; a sequencing error may be responsible. The V and J genes are TRBV6-6 and TRBJ2-7, with D unresolved. This CDR3 has 12 residues. The V gene's germline CDR1 is MNHNY and CDR2 SVGAGI (reference sequence). CDR3 nucleotide sequence: TGTGCCAACAGTCCCCCATCTGGTGGGCAGTACTTC. Residues: CANSPPSGGQYF.

The gene calls are TRBV2 and TRBJ2-2, with D tentatively TRBD2 (5 bases). V was cut by 7 bases and J by 8 bases, with 11 bases left in between. Germline CDR1 is SNHLY and CDR2 is FYNNEI. CDR3 size: 12 residues. The CDR3 region has the DNA TGTGCCAGCAAGTTTGAGGGAGGGGAGCTGTTTTTT. Translating gives CASKFEGGELFF. The full variable domain, rest sourced from reference TRBV2 and TRBJ2-2, is EPEVTQTPSHQVTQMGQEVILRCVPISNHLYFYWYRQILGQKVEFLVSFYNNEISEKSEIFDDQFSVERPDGSNFTLKIRSTKLEDSAMYFCASKFEGGELFFGEGSRLTVL.

This sequence joins TRBV10-3 and TRBJ1-1, with no clear D. Germline assignment: CDR1 ENHRY and CDR2 SYGVKD. This CDR3 comprises 13 residues. V gave up 3 bases and J gave up 3 bases, with 8 bases separating them. Here the CDR3 DNA reads TGTGCCATCAGTGATCGGAGCGACACTGAAGCTTTCTTT. Translation gives CAISDRSDTEAFF.

This chain links TRBV5-1 with TRBJ1-1; D not resolved. The CDR3 extends over 16 amino acids. Trimming removed 4 bases at V and 1 base at J, with 17 bases between. Germline lookup yields CDR1 SGHRS and CDR2 YFSETQ. The CDR3 nucleotides are TGCGCCAGCAGCCCCACCTCCCCGGCCGAGAACACTGAAGCTTTCTTT. The encoded protein is CASSPTSPAENTEAFF.

The rearrangement links TRBV7-6 to TRBJ2-5; 7 nucleotides line up with TRBD1. The V segment lost 5 bases and the J segment 1 base; nucleotides outside the gene matches: 1. The CDR3 spans 13 residues. Germline CDR1 is SGHVS and CDR2 is FNYEAQ. CDR3 residues: CASSGQVQETQYF. The CDR3 coding sequence is TGTGCCAGCAGCGGACAGGTCCAAGAGACCCAGTACTTC.

Here the CDR3 DNA reads TGTGCCTGGAACTACGGACGAAGCACAGATACGCAGTATTTT. This gives the protein CAWNYGRSTDTQYF. The chain uses TRBV30 and TRBJ2-3; D is ambiguous. V shed 4 bases and J shed 0 bases, with 11 bases lying between them. Germline V gene data show CDR1 as GTSNPN and CDR2 as SVGIG (reference sequence). The CDR3 sequence is 14 residues long.

This chain joins TRBV7-9 and TRBJ2-5, with a possible D match to TRBD2 (7 bases). Trimming cost V 0 bases and J 9 bases, with 20 bases left between them. CDR1 and CDR2 from the germline V gene are SEHNR and FQNEAQ (reference sequence). This CDR3 is 16 amino acids long. CDR3 sequence reads: CASSLAGGGGQGSQYF. The CDR3 bases are TGTGCCAGCAGCTTAGCTGGCGGGGGAGGCCAGGGGTCCCAGTACTTC.

The chain links TRBV19 to TRBJ2-5; D is ambiguous. Germline values: CDR1 LNHDA, CDR2 SQIVND (reference sequence). The CDR3 covers 12 residues. V was cut by 6 bases and J by 9 bases, with 14 bases left in between. In nucleotides, the CDR3 is TGTGCCAGTAGCCACTTGGGTGGAGCCCAGTACTTC. Amino acid sequence: CASSHLGGAQYF.

The rearrangement joins TRBV7-2 to TRBJ2-6; weak D call: TRBD1 (5 bases). CDR3 length: 15 amino acids. Germline CDR1 reads SGHTA; CDR2 reads FQGNSA. Trimming cost V 1 base and J 1 base, with 5 bases left between them. The CDR3 DNA reads as TGTGCCAGCAGCTTAGGGACATCTGGGGCCAACGTCCTGACTTTC. Encoded protein: CASSLGTSGANVLTF.

The chain couples TRBV18 to TRBJ2-3; TRBD2 agrees at 14 bases. Germline CDR1 is KGHSH and CDR2 is LQKENI. This CDR3 has 16 amino acids. After removal of 3 bases from V and 5 bases from J, the junction contained 4 bases not matched to a gene. The CDR3 DNA is TGTGCCAGCTCACCGGGACTAGCGGGGGAGATAGATACGCAGTATTTT. Protein sequence: CASSPGLAGEIDTQYF. Drawing the rest from reference TRBV18 and TRBJ2-3, the complete variable domain is NAGVMQNPRHLVRRRGQEARLRCSPMKGHSHVYWYRQLPEEGLKFMVYLQKENIIDESGMPKERFSAEFPKEGPSILRIQQVVRGDSAAYFCASSPGLAGEIDTQYFGPGTRLTVL.